Listed here is a single TCR beta chain. These data come from a study of T cell changes during pregnancy in multiple sclerosis. V was trimmed by 5 bases and J by 0 bases, leaving 8 bases between them. Germline CDR1 MNHNS, CDR2 SASEGT. This CDR3 region has 14 residues. The data were produced by immunoSEQ multiplex PCR, yet TCRdb's version contains in-frame clones alone and is incomplete. This sample has approximately 30,000 clones, with 89% found just once. The V and J genes are TRBV6-1 and TRBJ1-5; no firm D call. This sequence originates from a female donor with multiple sclerosis, enrolled in a pregnancy study. The material was CD4+ T cells from peripheral blood mononuclear cells, obtained in the second trimester of pregnancy. CDR3 sequence: CASSLGSSNQPQHF. For the CDR3, the DNA is TGTGCCAGCAGTCTCGGGAGTAGCAATCAGCCCCAGCATTTT.